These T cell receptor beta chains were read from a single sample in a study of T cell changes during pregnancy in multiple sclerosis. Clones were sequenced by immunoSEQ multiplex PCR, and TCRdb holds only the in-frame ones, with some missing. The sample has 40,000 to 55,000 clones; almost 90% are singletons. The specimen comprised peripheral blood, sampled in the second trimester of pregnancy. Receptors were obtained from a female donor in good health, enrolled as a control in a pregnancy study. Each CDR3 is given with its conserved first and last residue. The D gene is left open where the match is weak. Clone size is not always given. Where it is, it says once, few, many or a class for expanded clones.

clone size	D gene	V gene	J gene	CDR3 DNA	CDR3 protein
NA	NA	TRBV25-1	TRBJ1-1	TGTGCCAGCAGTGAATATAGGCAGGGGAACACTGAAGCTTTCTTT	CASSEYRQGNTEAFF
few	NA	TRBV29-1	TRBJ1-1	TGCAGCGTTAAGCCGGGAGGAACTGAAGCTTTCTTT	CSVKPGGTEAFF
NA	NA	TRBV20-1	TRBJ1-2	TGCAGTGCTAAGGAGGCCGCGGGCTACACCTTC	CSAKEAAGYTF
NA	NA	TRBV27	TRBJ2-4	TGTGCCAGCAGTTTTAATTCCGGGCAGGGCAACATTCAGTACTTC	CASSFNSGQGNIQYF
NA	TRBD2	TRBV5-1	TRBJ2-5	TGCGCCAGCAGCGAAGACGGGACTAGCGGCCGGACCCAGTACTTC	CASSEDGTSGRTQYF
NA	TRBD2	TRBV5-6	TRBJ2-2	TGTGCCAGCAGCTTGCAAGGGACTAGCGACCCCGGGGAGCTGTTTTTT	CASSLQGTSDPGELFF
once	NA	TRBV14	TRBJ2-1	TGTGCCAGCAGGTCTAGCGTCTCCTCCTACAATGAGCAGTTCTTC	CASRSSVSSYNEQFF
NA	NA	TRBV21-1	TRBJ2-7	TGTGCCAGCAGCAAAGCGCTTGATAGCGGGAGTTACGAGCAGTACTTC	CASSKALDSGSYEQYF
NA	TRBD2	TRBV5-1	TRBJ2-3	TGCGCCAGCAGCTTGGCTAGCGGGAGTAGCACAGATACGCAGTATTTT	CASSLASGSSTDTQYF
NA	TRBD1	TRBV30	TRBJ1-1	TGTGCCTGGTTCGAGGAAGGACAGGTTTCTCCGCGAGCTTTCTTT	CAWFEEGQVSPRAFF
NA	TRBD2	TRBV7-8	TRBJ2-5	TGTGCCAGCAGCTCAGGACTAGCGGGCAACCAAGAGACCCAGTACTTC	CASSSGLAGNQETQYF
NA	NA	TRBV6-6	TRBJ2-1	TGTGCCAGCAGTTACGGGGAGAGCAATGAGCAGTTCTTC	CASSYGESNEQFF
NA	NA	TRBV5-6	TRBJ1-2	TGTGCCAGCAGCCCCGGGAGGAACCAAGGATTTTATGGCTACACCTTC	CASSPGRNQGFYGYTF
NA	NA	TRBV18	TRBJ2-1	TGTGCCAGCTCAGGAACTAGGGTCACCTACAATGAGCAGTTCTTC	CASSGTRVTYNEQFF
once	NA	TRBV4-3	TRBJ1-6	TGCGCCAGCAGCGGGAGCTCCTATAATTCACCCCTCCACTTT	CASSGSSYNSPLHF
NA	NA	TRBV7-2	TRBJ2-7	TGTGCCAGCAGCTTAGATCCTCGGGGGGCCATGGACGAGCAGTACTTC	CASSLDPRGAMDEQYF
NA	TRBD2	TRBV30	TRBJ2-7	TGTGCCTGGAGTGTTTCGGGAGGTAGCTACGAGCAGTACTTC	CAWSVSGGSYEQYF
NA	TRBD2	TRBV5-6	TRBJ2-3	TGTGCCAGCAGTTGGACTAGCGGGAGTGGAGATACGCAGTATTTT	CASSWTSGSGDTQYF
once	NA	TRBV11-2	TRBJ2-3	TGTGCCAGCAGCTCCCCCCCGGGGTCAGATACGCAGTATTTT	CASSSPPGSDTQYF
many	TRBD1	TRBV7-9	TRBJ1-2	TGTGCCAGCAGCTTAGAAGGACCAGGGGGTAACTGGGACTATGGCTACACCTTC	CASSLEGPGGNWDYGYTF
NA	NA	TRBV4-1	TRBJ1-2	TGCGCCAGCAGCTCGTCCTATGGCTACACCTTC	CASSSSYGYTF
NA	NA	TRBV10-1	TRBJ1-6	TGCGCCAGCAGTGAGGCGAATTCACCCCTCCACTTT	CASSEANSPLHF
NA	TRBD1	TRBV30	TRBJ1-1	TGTGCCTGGAGTGTAGGACAGGCAACTGAAGCTTTCTTT	CAWSVGQATEAFF
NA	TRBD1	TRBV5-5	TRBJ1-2	TGTGCCAGCAGACCGACAGGGATCATGCAGAACTATGGCTACACCTTC	CASRPTGIMQNYGYTF
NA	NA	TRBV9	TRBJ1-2	TGTGCCAGCAATAATATGGGCCCAGAGGGATATGGCTACACCTTC	CASNNMGPEGYGYTF
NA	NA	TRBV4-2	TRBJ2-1	TGTGCCAGCAGCCAAGATGGAGAGGGCTCCTACAATGAGCAGTTCTTC	CASSQDGEGSYNEQFF
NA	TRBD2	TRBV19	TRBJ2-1	TGTGCCAGTAGTATAGGGAGACTAGCGACGTACAATGAGCAGTTCTTC	CASSIGRLATYNEQFF
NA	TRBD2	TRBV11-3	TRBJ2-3	TGTGCCAGCAGCTTAGGGGGACTAGCGGGCACAGATACGCAGTATTTT	CASSLGGLAGTDTQYF
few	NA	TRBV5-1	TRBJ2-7	TGCGCCAGCAGCTTGGCCGGGCAAGGGGCCTACGAGCAGTACTTC	CASSLAGQGAYEQYF
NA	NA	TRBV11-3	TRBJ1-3	TGTGCCAGCAGCTTTACAGGGTTTACCTCTGGAAACACCATATATTTT	CASSFTGFTSGNTIYF
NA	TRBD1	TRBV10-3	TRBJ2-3	TGTGCCATCAGTGGCCGGGACAGGGGTTTTGTCACAGATACGCAGTATTTT	CAISGRDRGFVTDTQYF
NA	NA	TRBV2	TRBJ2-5	TGTGCCAGCGACGGAGCTGAAGAGACCCAGTACTTC	CASDGAEETQYF
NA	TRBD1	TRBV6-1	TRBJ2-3	TGTGCCAGCAGTGGGGGACAGGGACTTATGGGGACAGATACGCAGTATTTT	CASSGGQGLMGTDTQYF
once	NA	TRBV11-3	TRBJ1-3	TGTGCCAGCAGCTTATCACAGGTTGGAAACACCATATATTTT	CASSLSQVGNTIYF
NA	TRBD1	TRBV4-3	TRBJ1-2	TGCGCCAGCAGCCAAGATTGGGAGACAGGGACGGACTATGGCTACACCTTC	CASSQDWETGTDYGYTF
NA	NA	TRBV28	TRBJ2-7	TGTGCCAGCAGTCGGCCGGGGGATGGCCATACGAGCGAGCAGTACTTC	CASSRPGDGHTSEQYF
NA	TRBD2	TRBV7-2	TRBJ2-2	TGTGCCAGCAGCTTACGGAGCGGGGCCACCGGGGAGCTGTTTTTT	CASSLRSGATGELFF
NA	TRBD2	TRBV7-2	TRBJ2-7	TGTGCCAGCAGCTTAGCGTTGTCTAGCGGGAGTTTAGGGCAGTACTTC	CASSLALSSGSLGQYF
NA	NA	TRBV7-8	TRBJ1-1	TGTGCCAGCAGCCTAGGGGGGGGACCTGAAGCTTTCTTT	CASSLGGGPEAFF
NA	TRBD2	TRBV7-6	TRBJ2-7	TGTGCCAGCAGCCCGCAAACAGGACTAGCGGTTTTCTACGAGCAGTACTTC	CASSPQTGLAVFYEQYF
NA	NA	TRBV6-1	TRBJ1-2	TGTGCCTACGGAACAGGAAAAGGCTATGGCTACACCTTC	CAYGTGKGYGYTF
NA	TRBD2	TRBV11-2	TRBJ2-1	TGTGCCAGCAGCCAAACTAGCGGGGGTAGGTATGAGCAGTTCTTC	CASSQTSGGRYEQFF
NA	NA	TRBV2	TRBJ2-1	TGTGCCAGCAGTGACCCTTTCCTCTACAATGAGCAGTTCTTC	CASSDPFLYNEQFF
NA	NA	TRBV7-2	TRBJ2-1	TGTGCCAGCAGCCCCGTGGGGGGCTACAATGAGCAGTTCTTC	CASSPVGGYNEQFF